The clone carrying this TCR beta chain was seen a few times. No conserved phenylalanine or tryptophan is present at the end of the CDR3, so a read error is the likely explanation. The DNA is left out, because the CDR3 cannot be placed on it with certainty; the CDR3 is given as TCRdb lists it. The sample belongs to a study of human T cells and chemical hapten exposure. Study-wide context: A patient group, mainly female, showed alopecia areata, totalis or universalis.

The CDR3 has 12 amino acids, counting both end residues. Germline V lookup: CDR1 MNHEY, CDR2 SVGEGT. As to time point: pre-sensitization, week 0. Treatment noted: therapeutic diphenylcyclopropenone sensitization with weekly scalp DPC. The template was total RNA from unfractionated whole blood. It was the library that attached unique molecular identifiers to individual cDNA molecules. Via MiXCR, TCRdb re-called the RACE reads, giving one row per CDR3 protein. The sample shows around 250,000 distinct CDR3 sequences, approximately 8.6% of them seen only once. Sequences were derived from whole blood, sampled in connection with sensitization to the hapten diphenylcyclopropenone (DPC). V and J are TRBV6-2 or TRBV6-3 and TRBJ2-1; the table's D call TRBD2 went unverified against the DNA. The TCR originated in a woman aged 35 to 49 with alopecia areata. Some clones in this sample may be carry-over from other donors' samples. The CDR3 reads CASSYPREPYSI.